These 30 T cell receptor beta chains share one sample of origin, sequenced in a study of T cell changes during pregnancy in multiple sclerosis. Assay: immunoSEQ multiplex PCR; the TCRdb copy retains only in-frame clones and omits some. The data contain 100,000 or so clones, approximately 93% of them singletons. The starting material was peripheral blood, obtained after pregnancy. These receptors came from a female donor with multiple sclerosis, enrolled in a pregnancy study.

This clone has more than one count but fewer than ten. The rearrangement links TRBV28 to TRBJ2-1; 9 bases are a match to TRBD2. Trimming at V came to 6 bases and at J to 3 bases, leaving 6 bases not matched to a gene. The V gene's germline CDR1 is MDHEN and CDR2 SYDVKM. The CDR3 is made up of 15 amino acids. The CDR3 region has the DNA TGTGCCAGCAGCTTGGCTAGCGGGAACTACAATGAGCAGTTCTTC. This codes for CASSLASGNYNEQFF.

The chain combines TRBV10-3 with TRBJ2-7; 8 nucleotides match TRBD2. The CDR3 is 15 residues long. Germline values: CDR1 ENHRY, CDR2 SYGVKD. V lost 8 bases to trimming and J lost 5 bases; unmatched junction nucleotides: 14. The CDR3 loop is CAISDSGTPGNEQYF. In DNA, the CDR3 is TGTGCCATCTCGGATAGCGGGACCCCTGGGAACGAGCAGTACTTC.

This clone was seen only once. This chain links TRBV4-1 with TRBJ2-5, with 7 bases that match TRBD1. Germline loops: CDR1 MGHRA, CDR2 YSYEKL. This CDR3 is built from 15 residues. J was trimmed by 7 bases and V by 1 base; bases with no gene match: 9. The CDR3 DNA is TGCGCCAGCAGCCAAGTGGTGACAGGGCGGAGGACCCAGTACTTC. Protein product: CASSQVVTGRRTQYF.

This sequence joins TRBV7-9 and TRBJ1-1, with 8 nucleotides matching TRBD1. The CDR3 has 18 residues. The V gene end was trimmed by 4 bases and the J gene end by 7 bases; junction bases not matched to a gene: 20. Per germline, CDR1 SEHNR and CDR2 FQNEAQ (reference sequence). The CDR3: CASSSARAPRGLEIEAFF. In nucleotides, the CDR3 is TGTGCCAGCAGCTCAGCACGGGCCCCCAGGGGGCTGGAAATTGAAGCTTTCTTT.

The chain links TRBV10-3 to TRBJ2-2; a possible D gene is TRBD1 (5 bases). V was pared by 5 bases and J by 1 base, with 8 bases between. The CDR3 length is 14 residues. Germline lookup yields CDR1 ENHRY and CDR2 SYGVKD. CDR3 coding DNA: TGTGCCATCAGTTCGACAGAGAACACCGGGGAGCTGTTTTTT. This translates into CAISSTENTGELFF.

V and J are TRBV5-1 and TRBJ1-2; D not resolved. The germline V and J ends were trimmed by 1 base and 6 bases, with 16 bases remaining between them. The CDR3 contains 15 residues. Germline-derived CDR1 and CDR2 are SGHRS and YFSETQ. CDR3 region: CASSLKGSGTDGYTF. As DNA, the CDR3 is TGCGCCAGCAGCTTGAAAGGTTCAGGTACAGATGGCTACACCTTC.

The V and J genes are TRBV6-5 and TRBJ1-2; D perhaps matches TRBD1 (6 bases). V was clipped by 5 bases and J by 4 bases, with 8 bases between them. Germline V CDR1 and CDR2: MNHEY, SVGAGI. The CDR3 sequence is 12 residues long. DNA for the CDR3: TGTGCCAGCAGTAGGGGGTTCTATGGCTACACCTTC. Translating gives CASSRGFYGYTF.

The chain uses TRBV2 and TRBJ2-3; the match to TRBD2 covers 9 bases. V shed 6 bases and J 2 bases; nucleotides not matched to a gene: 9. Germline CDR1 and CDR2: SNHLY and FYNNEI. CDR3 length: 16 amino acids. CDR3 DNA sequence: TGTGCCAGCAGGGATTTAGGCGGGAGGGTCACAGATACGCAGTATTTT. It specifies CASRDLGGRVTDTQYF.

The chain employs TRBV5-6 and TRBJ1-1; 8 bases are shared with TRBD1. The V and J ends lost 5 bases and 8 bases, in that order; junction bases with no gene match: 11. This CDR3 comprises 14 residues. Germline V gene data show CDR1 as SGHDT and CDR2 as YYEEEE. CDR3 in DNA: TGTGCCAGCAGTCAGACAGGGGTGAATGTCGAAGCTTTCTTT. Residues: CASSQTGVNVEAFF.

The chain combines TRBV5-4 with TRBJ1-1; perhaps TRBD1 as D (5 bases). The CDR3 totals 14 residues. V was shortened by 3 bases and J by 4 bases, with 13 bases between the two germline ends. Germline lookup yields CDR1 SGHNT and CDR2 YYREEE (reference sequence). This CDR3 is CASSWGREVTEAFF. Written as DNA, the CDR3 is TGTGCCAGCAGCTGGGGGAGGGAGGTCACTGAAGCTTTCTTT.

V is TRBV2 and J is TRBJ2-2; TRBD2 matches 10 bases. The length of the CDR3 is 15 residues. CDR1 SNHLY and CDR2 FYNNEI come from the germline V gene. With V trimmed by 4 bases and J by 6 bases, 5 bases remained unmatched. CDR3 sequence: CASSGAGGGAGELFF. The DNA for the CDR3 is TGTGCCAGCAGTGGAGCGGGGGGGGGCGCCGGGGAGCTGTTTTTT.

J is TRBJ2-7 and V is TRBV19, with a possible D match to TRBD2 (6 bases). The germline V gene encodes CDR1 LNHDA and CDR2 SQIVND (reference sequence). The CDR3 is 16 amino acids. V was trimmed by 1 base and J by 6 bases, leaving 19 bases between them. CDR3 in DNA: TGTGCCAGTAGTATAGGGGGAGGATTGCGGGATTCCGAGCAGTACTTC. Translating gives CASSIGGGLRDSEQYF.

In regard to this clone: Other DNA sequences in this sample translate to the same CDR3. The chain has TRBV25-1 and TRBJ1-5, with D perhaps matching TRBD1 (6 bases). Trimming left V 6 bases short and J 4 bases short, with 22 bases between. CDR1 and CDR2 (germline): MGHDK, SYGVNS. The CDR3 is made up of 17 amino acids. This chain's CDR3 is CASRPQVETGKNQPQHF. CDR3 DNA: TGTGCCAGCAGACCACAGGTGGAGACAGGTAAAAATCAGCCCCAGCATTTT.

The rearrangement joins TRBV27 to TRBJ2-6, with 7 bases identical to TRBD1. J lost 4 bases, V lost 8 bases, and 8 bases had no gene match. Germline V gene data show CDR1 as MNHEY and CDR2 as SMNVEV (reference sequence). This CDR3 is 15 amino acids long. The CDR3 DNA is TGTGCCAGCCGAAACGACAGGGTCGGGGCCAACGTCCTGACTTTC. It yields the protein CASRNDRVGANVLTF.

The chain carries TRBV6-1 and TRBJ2-3; D is perhaps TRBD1 (5 bases). The V gene's germline CDR1 is MNHNS and CDR2 SASEGT. This CDR3 has 14 amino acids. V dropped 4 bases and J dropped 3 bases, with 11 bases sitting between them. The CDR3 bases are TGTGCCAGCAGTGTTGGACAAATTACAGATACGCAGTATTTT. Translated: CASSVGQITDTQYF.

The chain uses TRBV14 and TRBJ2-2; 8 bases line up with TRBD2. Germline values: CDR1 SGHDN, CDR2 FVKESK. The CDR3 totals 14 residues. J gave up 7 bases and V 3 bases, and 4 bases lay outside the gene matches. This CDR3 reads CASSQTSVGGELFF. The CDR3 DNA reads TGTGCCAGCAGCCAGACTAGCGTCGGCGGGGAGCTGTTTTTT. Together with reference TRBV14 and TRBJ2-2, the CDR3 gives the full variable domain: EAGVTQFPSHSVIEKGQTVTLRCDPISGHDNLYWYRRVMGKEIKFLLHFVKESKQDESGMPNNRFLAERTGGTYSTLKVQPAELEDSGVYFCASSQTSVGGELFFGEGSRLTVL.

The V and J genes are TRBV28 and TRBJ2-5; D is unclear. V was shortened by 2 bases and J by 1 base, with 8 bases between the two germline ends. The CDR3 runs 14 residues. Germline assignment: CDR1 MDHEN and CDR2 SYDVKM. CDR3 sequence reads: CASSLIQTQETQYF. The CDR3 nucleotides are TGTGCCAGCAGTTTAATACAGACCCAAGAGACCCAGTACTTC.

The V call is TRBV7-9, the J call TRBJ2-3; TRBD1 aligns across 7 bases. CDR1 SEHNR and CDR2 FQNEAQ come from the germline V gene (reference sequence). The CDR3 sequence is 16 residues long. Trimming removed 3 bases from V and 2 bases from J; junction bases left unmatched: 8. CDR3 nucleotides: TGTGCCAGCAGCTTTACGACAGGGATTAACACAGATACGCAGTATTTT. This sequence encodes CASSFTTGINTDTQYF.

The genes are TRBV6-1 and TRBJ2-1; tentative D call: TRBD1 (6 bases). CDR1 is MNHNS, CDR2 SASEGT, per germline. The V and J ends lost 0 bases and 3 bases respectively, with 15 bases between them. This CDR3 is 17 amino acids long. The CDR3 sequence is CASSEAGHASVYNEQFF. In DNA form, the CDR3 reads TGTGCCAGCAGTGAAGCGGGACACGCCAGCGTCTACAATGAGCAGTTCTTC.

The V call is TRBV5-1, the J call TRBJ2-7, with 7 positions matching TRBD1. The CDR3 is 13 amino acids. Germline CDR1 is SGHRS and CDR2 is YFSETQ. The trim removed 6 bases at V and 0 bases at J, leaving 3 bases unmatched. As DNA, the CDR3 is TGCGCCAGCACGGGACAGTTCTCCTACGAGCAGTACTTC. Its translation: CASTGQFSYEQYF. Complete variable domain (other parts from reference TRBV5-1 and TRBJ2-7): KAGVTQTPRYLIKTRGQQVTLSCSPISGHRSVSWYQQTPGQGLQFLFEYFSETQRNKGNFPGRFSGRQFSNSRSEMNVSTLELGDSALYLCASTGQFSYEQYFGPGTRLTVT.

V is TRBV28 and J is TRBJ2-2, with 7 bases identical to TRBD2. This CDR3 has 17 residues. Germline CDR1 is MDHEN and CDR2 is SYDVKM. J lost 0 bases, V lost 4 bases, and 8 bases had no gene match. The CDR3 loop reads CASSSPFSGSNTGELFF. Written as DNA, the CDR3 is TGTGCCAGCAGTTCCCCTTTTAGCGGGTCGAACACCGGGGAGCTGTTTTTT. Combining the CDR3 with reference TRBV28 and TRBJ2-2 gives the whole variable domain DVKVTQSSRYLVKRTGEKVFLECVQDMDHENMFWYRQDPGLGLRLIYFSYDVKMKEKGDIPEGYSVSREKKERFSLILESASTNQTSMYLCASSSPFSGSNTGELFFGEGSRLTVL.

The CDR3 DNA sequence: TGTGCCAGCAGTTACTACTCGGGATCCTTTGAGCAGTACTTC. Amino acids: CASSYYSGSFEQYF. J is TRBJ2-7 and V is TRBV27, with a weak D call TRBD2 (5 bases). The V end was cut by 4 bases, the J end by 7 bases, with 17 bases between. This CDR3 region has 14 residues. Germline CDR1 reads MNHEY; CDR2 reads SMNVEV (reference sequence).

This chain uses TRBV7-8 with TRBJ2-2; 14 nucleotides match TRBD2. This CDR3 spans 16 amino acids. The J segment lost 6 bases and the V segment lost 4 bases, leaving 4 bases of the junction unmatched. Per germline, CDR1 SGHVS and CDR2 FQNEAQ. In nucleotides, the CDR3 is TGTGCCAGCAGCTCGGGACTAGCGGGAGTGTCCGGGGAGCTGTTTTTT. Amino acid sequence: CASSSGLAGVSGELFF.

The chain uses TRBV19 and TRBJ1-2, with 7 nucleotides matching TRBD1. J gave up 5 bases and V 6 bases, and 6 bases lay outside the gene matches. This CDR3 has 13 amino acids. Germline V gene sequence: CDR1 LNHDA, CDR2 SQIVND (reference sequence). In DNA, the CDR3 is TGTGCCAGTAGGATACTACAGGGGTATGGCTACACCTTC. Protein sequence: CASRILQGYGYTF.

The CDR3 here is CAWSVLPGTGELFF. CDR3 DNA sequence: TGTGCCTGGAGTGTATTACCCGGCACCGGGGAGCTGTTTTTT. The J gene is TRBJ2-2, the V gene TRBV30; the D is unclear. CDR3 length: 14 amino acids. Germline V lookup: CDR1 GTSNPN, CDR2 SVGIG (reference sequence). The V gene lost 0 bases and the J gene lost 4 bases, with 9 bases spanning the gap.

The chain links TRBV5-4 to TRBJ2-7; 10 positions match TRBD2. The CDR3 is 16 amino acids. Per germline, CDR1 SGHNT and CDR2 YYREEE (reference sequence). The trim removed 4 bases at V and 5 bases at J, leaving 12 bases unmatched. As DNA, the CDR3 is TGTGCCAGCAGCCCTACCGTAGCGGGAGGAAATAACGAGCAGTACTTC. It specifies CASSPTVAGGNNEQYF.

On this clone itself: A much larger clone is a single base away; this may be a read error. The sample carries other DNA sequences with the same CDR3. The gene calls are TRBV10-3 and TRBJ2-7; possible D gene TRBD1, 5 bases. Germline V gene sequence: CDR1 ENHRY, CDR2 SYGVKD. The V end was cut by 0 bases, the J end by 0 bases, with 6 bases between. This CDR3 contains 14 residues. This chain's CDR3 is CAISESDSSYEQYF. CDR3 coding DNA: TGTGCCATCAGTGAGTCTGACAGCTCCTACGAGCAGTACTTC.

The chain couples TRBV28 to TRBJ1-5; TRBD1 matches 10 bases. The CDR3 is made up of 16 amino acids. Germline CDR1 MDHEN, CDR2 SYDVKM. With 3 bases clipped from V and 7 bases from J, the junction kept 9 bases outside the gene matches. CDR3: CASSFATGGAEQPQHF. CDR3 DNA: TGTGCCAGCAGTTTCGCGACAGGGGGCGCCGAGCAGCCCCAGCATTTT.

This clone was seen a single time. The J gene is TRBJ1-4, the V gene TRBV2; a weak D match, TRBD1 (6 bases). The CDR3 has 14 residues. The germline V gene has CDR1 SNHLY and CDR2 FYNNEI. V lost 8 bases, J lost 0 bases, and 10 bases lay in between. The CDR3 bases are TGTGCCAGCCGGGACACTGCAACTAATGAAAAACTGTTTTTT. It encodes CASRDTATNEKLFF.

This chain uses TRBV6-5 with TRBJ2-5, with a possible D match to TRBD2 (5 bases). The end of the DNA is better explained by TRBJ2-7, so the J call may be wrong. This CDR3 region has 14 residues. Looked up from germline, CDR1 is MNHEY and CDR2 is SVGAGI. The CDR3 DNA reads as TGTGCCAGCAGTCTTGACGGGGTATTGGTCGAGCAGTACTTC. Protein sequence: CASSLDGVLVEQYF.